The source of this T cell receptor beta chain is a study of shared clonotypes between healthy human individuals. Study context: Donors had three CD4 naive, three CD4 memory, two CD8 naive and one CD8 memory plate apiece. Study-wide results and limits: Estimated richness was generally greater in naive than memory subsets.

Germline V lookup: CDR1 WNHNN, CDR2 SYGVQD (reference sequence). Trimming shortened V by 3 bases and J by 1 base, and 6 bases separated the two germline ends. The CDR3 has 13 amino acids. At deep level, the assay was performed. The protocol was immunoSEQ multiplex PCR, while the TCRdb copy is restricted to in-frame clones and leaves out a portion. The table has around 1 million clones, 76% seen once; the top ten hold nearly 1.5%. Comment on this clone: The antigen is undetermined.

The V and J genes are TRBV10-1 and TRBJ1-1; no clear D. The sequencing sample was made of memory CD4+ T cells sorted from blood. Documented subset: CD45RA-negative fraction. The clonotype was recovered from a man between 18 and 35 years old in good health. CDR3 sequence: CASSDSANTEAFF. In DNA form, the CDR3 reads TGCGCCAGCAGTGACAGTGCGAACACTGAAGCTTTCTTT.